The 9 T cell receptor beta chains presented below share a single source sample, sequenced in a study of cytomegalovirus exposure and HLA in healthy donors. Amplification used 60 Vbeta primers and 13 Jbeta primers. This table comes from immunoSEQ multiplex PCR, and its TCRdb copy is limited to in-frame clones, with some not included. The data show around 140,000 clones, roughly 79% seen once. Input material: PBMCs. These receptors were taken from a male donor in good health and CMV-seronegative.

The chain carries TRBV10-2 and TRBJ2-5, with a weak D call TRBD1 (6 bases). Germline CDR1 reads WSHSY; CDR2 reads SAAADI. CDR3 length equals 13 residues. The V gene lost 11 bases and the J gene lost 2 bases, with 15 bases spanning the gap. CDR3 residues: CALGQPLQETQYF. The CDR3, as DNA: TGCGCCTTAGGACAGCCCCTACAAGAGACCCAGTACTTC.

The CDR3 here is CASSPRQPNYGYTF. The CDR3 nucleotides are TGTGCCAGCTCACCCCGACAGCCTAACTATGGCTACACCTTC. The gene calls are TRBV18 and TRBJ1-2, with D possibly being TRBD1 (5 bases). Germline loops: CDR1 KGHSH, CDR2 LQKENI. Trimming removed 3 bases from V and 0 bases from J, with 8 bases in between. The CDR3 contains 14 residues.

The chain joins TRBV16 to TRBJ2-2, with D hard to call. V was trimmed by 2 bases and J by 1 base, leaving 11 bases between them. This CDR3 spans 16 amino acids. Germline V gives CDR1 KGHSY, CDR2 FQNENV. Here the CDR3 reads CASSQSRLGNTGELFF. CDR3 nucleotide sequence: TGTGCCAGCAGCCAAAGCCGCCTAGGGAACACCGGGGAGCTGTTTTTT.

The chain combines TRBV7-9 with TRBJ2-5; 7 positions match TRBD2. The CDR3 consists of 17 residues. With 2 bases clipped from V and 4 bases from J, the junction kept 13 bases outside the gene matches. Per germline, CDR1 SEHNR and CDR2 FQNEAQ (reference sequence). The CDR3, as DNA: TGTGCCAGCAGCTTAAGTGTGGGGGGGGACGTAACAGAGACCCAGTACTTC. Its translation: CASSLSVGGDVTETQYF.

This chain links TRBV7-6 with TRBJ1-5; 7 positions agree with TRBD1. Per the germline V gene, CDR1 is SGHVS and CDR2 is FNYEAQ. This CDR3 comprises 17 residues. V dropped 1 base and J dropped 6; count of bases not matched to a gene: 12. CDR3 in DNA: TGTGCCAGCAGCTTAGAGATATACAGGGGTATACCTCAGCCCCAGCATTTT. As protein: CASSLEIYRGIPQPQHF.

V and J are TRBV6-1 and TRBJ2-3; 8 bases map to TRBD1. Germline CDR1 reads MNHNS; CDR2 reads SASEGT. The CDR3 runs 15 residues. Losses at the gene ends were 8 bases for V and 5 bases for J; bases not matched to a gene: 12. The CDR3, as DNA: TGTGCCAGCGGACGGACAGGGAGTTTTGTAGATACGCAGTATTTT. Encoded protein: CASGRTGSFVDTQYF.

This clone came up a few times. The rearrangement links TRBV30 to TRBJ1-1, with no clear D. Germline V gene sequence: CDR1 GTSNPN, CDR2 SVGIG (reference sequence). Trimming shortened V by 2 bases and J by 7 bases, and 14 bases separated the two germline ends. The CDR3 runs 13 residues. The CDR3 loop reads CAWSSGVASEAFF. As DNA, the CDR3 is TGTGCCTGGAGTTCGGGAGTGGCGAGTGAAGCTTTCTTT. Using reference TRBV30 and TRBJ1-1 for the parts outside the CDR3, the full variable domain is SQTIHQWPATLVQPVGSPLSLECTVEGTSNPNLYWYRQAAGRGLQLLFYSVGIGQISSEVPQNLSASRPQDRQFILSSKKLLLSDSGFYLCAWSSGVASEAFFGQGTRLTVV.

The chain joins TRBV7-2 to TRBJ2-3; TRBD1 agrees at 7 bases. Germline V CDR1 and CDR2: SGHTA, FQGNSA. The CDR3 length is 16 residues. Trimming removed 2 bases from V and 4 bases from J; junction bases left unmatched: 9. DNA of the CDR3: TGTGCCAGCAGCTTAACCAGAGGGGGCGCGGCAGATACGCAGTATTTT. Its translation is CASSLTRGGAADTQYF.

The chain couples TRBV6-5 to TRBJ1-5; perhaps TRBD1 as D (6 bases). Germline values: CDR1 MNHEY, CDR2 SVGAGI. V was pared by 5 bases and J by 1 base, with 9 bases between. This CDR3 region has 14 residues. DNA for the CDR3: TGTGCCAGCAGTATACAGGGAAGCAATCAGCCCCAGCATTTT. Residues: CASSIQGSNQPQHF.